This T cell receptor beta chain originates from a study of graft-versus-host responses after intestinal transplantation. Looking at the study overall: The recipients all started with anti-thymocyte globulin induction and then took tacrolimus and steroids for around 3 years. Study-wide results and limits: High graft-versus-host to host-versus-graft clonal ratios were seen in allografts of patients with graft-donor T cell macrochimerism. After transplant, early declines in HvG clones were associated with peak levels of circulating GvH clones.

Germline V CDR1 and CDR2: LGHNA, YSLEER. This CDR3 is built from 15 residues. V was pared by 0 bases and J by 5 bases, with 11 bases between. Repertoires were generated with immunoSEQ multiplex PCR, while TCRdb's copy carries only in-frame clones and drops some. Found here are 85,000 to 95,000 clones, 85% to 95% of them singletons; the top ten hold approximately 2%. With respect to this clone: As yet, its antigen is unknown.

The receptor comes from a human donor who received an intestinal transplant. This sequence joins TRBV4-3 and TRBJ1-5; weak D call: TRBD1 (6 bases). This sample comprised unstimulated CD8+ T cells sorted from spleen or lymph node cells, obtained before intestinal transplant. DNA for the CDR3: TGCGCCAGCAGCCAAGATCGAGGGGGGGATCAGCCCCAGCATTTT. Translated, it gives CASSQDRGGDQPQHF.